These 23 T cell receptor beta chains were all obtained from the same sample, sequenced in a study of blood T cells in healthy people across ages. For the second PCR, which ran for about 6 to 11 cycles, a sample-barcoded 5' primer and a J-beta primer mix were used. TCRdb reanalysed the 5' RACE reads using MiXCR and keeps one entry per CDR3 protein. The table shows hundreds of thousands of distinct CDR3 sequences, with 56% occurring only once. The specimen sequenced was blood. These receptors all stem from a man aged 35 to 55 in good health.

For the CDR3, the DNA is TGTGCCAGCAGCGCAGTCCTGACCGCCTACAATGAGCAGTTCTTC. Amino acid sequence: CASSAVLTAYNEQFF. The chain is built from TRBV7-9 and TRBJ2-1; no definite D call. Germline CDR1 SEHNR, CDR2 FQNEAQ (reference sequence). There are 15 residues in the CDR3. V was cut by 5 bases and J by 2 bases, with 13 bases left in between.

A word on this clonotype: A much larger clone lies one base from this, so it may be a read error. The chain combines TRBV3-1 with TRBJ2-2; 7 positions match TRBD2. V lost 4 bases to trimming and J lost 7 bases; unmatched junction nucleotides: 9. Per germline, CDR1 LGHDT and CDR2 YNNKEL (reference sequence). The CDR3 is 15 amino acids. CDR3 DNA: TGTGCCAGCAGCCCCCGGGGAGGGGCTGGCGGGGAGCTGTTTTTT. This translates into CASSPRGGAGGELFF.

The gene calls are TRBV6-6 and TRBJ1-5; tentative D call: TRBD1 (5 bases). The V gene lost 8 bases and the J gene lost 5 bases, with 13 bases spanning the gap. This CDR3 has 13 amino acids. Germline CDR1 and CDR2: MNHNY and SVGAGI (reference sequence). The CDR3 reads CASYGGTDQPQHF. CDR3 coding DNA: TGTGCCAGCTACGGGGGGACCGATCAGCCCCAGCATTTT.

V and J are TRBV4-1 and TRBJ1-5; weak D call: TRBD1 (5 bases). CDR3 length equals 14 residues. The germline V gene encodes CDR1 MGHRA and CDR2 YSYEKL. Trimming pared 8 bases from V and 5 bases from J, leaving 16 bases between. The DNA of the CDR3 is TGCGCCAGCGACACCGGCAGGGACTATCAGCCCCAGCATTTT. Amino acids: CASDTGRDYQPQHF.

The chain recombines TRBV19 with TRBJ2-1; TRBD2 agrees at 7 bases. V trimming: 3 bases; J trimming: 0 bases; junction bases outside the gene matches: 2. The germline CDR1 and CDR2 sequences are LNHDA and SQIVND (reference sequence). This CDR3 spans 15 amino acids. The CDR3 reads CASSMGGSSYNEQFF. In nucleotides, the CDR3 is TGTGCCAGTAGTATGGGGGGGAGCTCCTACAATGAGCAGTTCTTC.

This clonotype was seen only a few times. This chain joins TRBV11-3 and TRBJ1-5, with D possibly TRBD1 on 5 matching bases. CDR3 length: 15 residues. Germline V gene sequence: CDR1 SGHNT, CDR2 YENEEA. Trimming removed 5 bases at V and 6 bases at J, with 17 bases between. CDR3 protein: CASSRGQGLVQPQHF. The CDR3 DNA follows: TGTGCCAGCAGCCGTGGGCAGGGTTTAGTTCAGCCCCAGCATTTT.

The CDR3 nucleotides are TGTGCCAGCGGGTACAGGGAAGAGACCCAGTACTTC. Translated, it gives CASGYREETQYF. The rearrangement links TRBV27 to TRBJ2-5, with D perhaps TRBD1 (6 bases). The CDR3 sequence is 12 residues long. Germline V CDR1 and CDR2: MNHEY, SMNVEV (reference sequence). V was trimmed by 8 bases and J by 3 bases, leaving 10 bases between them.

The chain's CDR3 is CSVQGLAGTQYF. CDR3 in DNA: TGCAGCGTCCAGGGACTAGCGGGGACCCAGTACTTC. The V and J genes are TRBV29-1 and TRBJ2-5; 12 bases match TRBD2. There are 12 residues in the CDR3. With V trimmed by 6 bases and J by 7 bases, 3 bases remained unmatched. Per germline, CDR1 SQVTM and CDR2 ANQGSEA. Complete variable domain (other parts from reference TRBV29-1 and TRBJ2-5): SAVISQKPSRDICQRGTSLTIQCQVDSQVTMMFWYRQQPGQSLTLIATANQGSEATYESGFVIDKFPISRPNLTFSTLTVSNMSPEDSSIYLCSVQGLAGTQYFGPGTRLLVL.

This chain joins TRBV7-2 and TRBJ1-6, with D hard to call. The CDR3 has 12 amino acids. V was shortened by 5 bases and J by 10 bases, with 9 bases between the two germline ends. Germline CDR1 and CDR2: SGHTA and FQGNSA. This chain's CDR3 is CASSRAASPLHF. CDR3 bases: TGTGCCAGCAGCCGGGCGGCATCACCCCTCCACTTT.

The rearrangement uses TRBV20-1 and TRBJ2-7; 9 nucleotides agree with TRBD2. V lost 0 bases to trimming and J lost 7 bases; unmatched junction nucleotides: 13. CDR3 length equals 16 residues. Germline CDR1 DFQATT, CDR2 SNEGSKA (reference sequence). The CDR3 protein is CSARDQWSGRYNEQYF. CDR3 DNA: TGCAGTGCTAGAGATCAGTGGAGCGGGAGGTACAATGAGCAGTACTTC.

The V gene is TRBV2, the J gene TRBJ1-5; D remains ambiguous. Trimming shortened V by 3 bases and J by 6 bases, and 9 bases separated the two germline ends. The germline V gene encodes CDR1 SNHLY and CDR2 FYNNEI. CDR3 size: 13 residues. CDR3 residues: CASSDRQAQPQHF. The CDR3 region has the DNA TGTGCCAGCAGTGACCGTCAGGCTCAGCCCCAGCATTTT.

CDR3 sequence: CSADRDRSYNEQFF. The CDR3 nucleotides read TGCAGTGCTGATAGGGACAGGAGTTACAATGAGCAGTTCTTC. This chain uses TRBV20-1 with TRBJ2-1; 8 bases line up with TRBD1. V dropped 5 bases and J dropped 4; count of bases not matched to a gene: 7. Germline V gene data show CDR1 as DFQATT and CDR2 as SNEGSKA (reference sequence). The CDR3 loop spans 14 amino acids.

The chain recombines TRBV7-7 with TRBJ2-7; TRBD1 is a possible D gene (5 bases). This CDR3 is built from 13 residues. The V and J ends lost 4 bases and 7 bases respectively, with 14 bases between them. The germline CDR1 and CDR2 sequences are SSHAT and FNYEAQ (reference sequence). The CDR3 nucleotides are TGTGCCAGCAGCTCGGACACCTACAATGAGCAGTACTTC. Translating it yields CASSSDTYNEQYF.

A word on this clonotype: Compared with germline, one end of the junction differs, possibly owing to a read error. V is TRBV3-1 and J is TRBJ2-1; D is unresolved. CDR1 is LGHDT and CDR2 is YNNKEL in the germline V gene (reference sequence). The CDR3 sequence is 15 residues long. CDR3 protein: CASSQVRSSCNEQFF. Here the CDR3 DNA reads TGTGCCAGCAGCCAAGTCCGGAGCTCCTGCAATGAGCAGTTCTTC.

This clonotype was counted between two and nine times. The V call is TRBV4-1, the J call TRBJ1-2; D is ambiguous. V gave up 0 bases and J gave up 2 bases, with 10 bases separating them. CDR1 and CDR2 from the germline V gene are MGHRA and YSYEKL. This CDR3 region has 15 residues. This chain's CDR3 is CASSQDHGANYGYTF. CDR3 DNA sequence: TGCGCCAGCAGCCAAGATCATGGTGCGAACTATGGCTACACCTTC.

This clonotype occurred many times. This chain joins TRBV29-1 and TRBJ2-7; TRBD2 matches at 9 bases. CDR1 is SQVTM and CDR2 is ANQGSEA in the germline V gene. The V gene end was trimmed by 1 base and the J gene end by 3 bases; junction bases not matched to a gene: 4. The CDR3 totals 14 residues. Written as DNA, the CDR3 is TGCAGCGTTGAAGGGCGGGAGGGCCGCTACGAGCAGTACTTC. Translated, it gives CSVEGREGRYEQYF.

The chain carries TRBV5-1 and TRBJ2-5, with 9 nucleotides matching TRBD1. There are 15 residues in the CDR3. CDR1 is SGHRS and CDR2 is YFSETQ in the germline V gene. V was clipped by 3 bases and J by 4 bases; unmatched bases: 7. The CDR3 DNA sequence: TGCGCCAGCAGCTGGACAGGGGTCCCCCCAGAGACCCAGTACTTC. Its translation: CASSWTGVPPETQYF.

The chain is built from TRBV29-1 and TRBJ2-3, with 8 bases lining up with TRBD2. Germline CDR1 SQVTM, CDR2 ANQGSEA. Unmatched junction bases numbered 9, after V lost 6 bases and J lost 1 base. CDR3 length: 15 amino acids. The CDR3 is CSVASLAAGTDTQYF. DNA for the CDR3: TGCAGCGTCGCCTCACTAGCGGCCGGCACAGATACGCAGTATTTT.

In nucleotides, the CDR3 is TGCGCCAGCAGCAGCGGACTAGCGGGAGGACCCCTCTCTCTTGAGCAGTACTTC. Translation gives CASSSGLAGGPLSLEQYF. The V call is TRBV5-1, the J call TRBJ2-5; 14 bases align to TRBD2. Losses at the gene ends were 4 bases for V and 11 bases for J; bases not matched to a gene: 19. CDR1 is SGHRS, CDR2 YFSETQ, per germline. The CDR3 length is 18 residues.

With regard to this clonotype: Without the conserved terminal phenylalanine or tryptophan, this CDR3 likely stems from a read error. Because the CDR3's place on the DNA is in doubt, the DNA is left out and the CDR3 is given as listed by TCRdb. V and J are TRBV28 and TRBJ1-2; TRBD1, as called in the table, went unchecked against the DNA. 11 amino acids form the CDR3, both terminal residues included. Germline CDR1 reads MDHEN; CDR2 reads SYDVKM. The CDR3 region is CASRMGDGHTV.

The chain combines TRBV6-5 with TRBJ2-7; TRBD2 agrees at 7 bases. There are 15 residues in the CDR3. V was pared by 5 bases and J by 7 bases, with 14 bases of the junction left unmatched. CDR1 is MNHEY and CDR2 is SVGAGI in the germline V gene. The CDR3 coding sequence is TGTGCCAGCAGTCCTTTGGGACTAATCGGCAATGAGCAGTACTTC. Encoded protein: CASSPLGLIGNEQYF.

The V and J genes are TRBV28 and TRBJ2-7; TRBD2 is a possible D gene (5 bases). Between the trimmed V and J ends, which lost 5 bases and 2 bases, there was a span of 16 bases. Germline CDR1 MDHEN, CDR2 SYDVKM. CDR3 size: 15 residues. DNA of the CDR3: TGTGCCAGCAGTACGGGGAGAGGGCGACCCTACGAGCAGTACTTC. Protein: CASSTGRGRPYEQYF.

The genes are TRBV7-9 and TRBJ1-2, with TRBD1 matching over 7 bases. The trim removed 5 bases at V and 3 bases at J, leaving 9 bases unmatched. Germline V gene data show CDR1 as SEHNR and CDR2 as FQNEAQ (reference sequence). CDR3 length equals 15 residues. CDR3 residues: CASSQQGIVDYGYTF. In DNA form, the CDR3 reads TGTGCCAGCAGCCAACAGGGGATAGTAGACTATGGCTACACCTTC. Variable domain in full (rest from reference TRBV7-9 and TRBJ1-2): DTGVSQNPRHKITKRGQNVTFRCDPISEHNRLYWYRQTLGQGPEFLTYFQNEAQLEKSRLLSDRFSAERPKGSFSTLEIQRTEQGDSAMYLCASSQQGIVDYGYTFGSGTRLTVV.